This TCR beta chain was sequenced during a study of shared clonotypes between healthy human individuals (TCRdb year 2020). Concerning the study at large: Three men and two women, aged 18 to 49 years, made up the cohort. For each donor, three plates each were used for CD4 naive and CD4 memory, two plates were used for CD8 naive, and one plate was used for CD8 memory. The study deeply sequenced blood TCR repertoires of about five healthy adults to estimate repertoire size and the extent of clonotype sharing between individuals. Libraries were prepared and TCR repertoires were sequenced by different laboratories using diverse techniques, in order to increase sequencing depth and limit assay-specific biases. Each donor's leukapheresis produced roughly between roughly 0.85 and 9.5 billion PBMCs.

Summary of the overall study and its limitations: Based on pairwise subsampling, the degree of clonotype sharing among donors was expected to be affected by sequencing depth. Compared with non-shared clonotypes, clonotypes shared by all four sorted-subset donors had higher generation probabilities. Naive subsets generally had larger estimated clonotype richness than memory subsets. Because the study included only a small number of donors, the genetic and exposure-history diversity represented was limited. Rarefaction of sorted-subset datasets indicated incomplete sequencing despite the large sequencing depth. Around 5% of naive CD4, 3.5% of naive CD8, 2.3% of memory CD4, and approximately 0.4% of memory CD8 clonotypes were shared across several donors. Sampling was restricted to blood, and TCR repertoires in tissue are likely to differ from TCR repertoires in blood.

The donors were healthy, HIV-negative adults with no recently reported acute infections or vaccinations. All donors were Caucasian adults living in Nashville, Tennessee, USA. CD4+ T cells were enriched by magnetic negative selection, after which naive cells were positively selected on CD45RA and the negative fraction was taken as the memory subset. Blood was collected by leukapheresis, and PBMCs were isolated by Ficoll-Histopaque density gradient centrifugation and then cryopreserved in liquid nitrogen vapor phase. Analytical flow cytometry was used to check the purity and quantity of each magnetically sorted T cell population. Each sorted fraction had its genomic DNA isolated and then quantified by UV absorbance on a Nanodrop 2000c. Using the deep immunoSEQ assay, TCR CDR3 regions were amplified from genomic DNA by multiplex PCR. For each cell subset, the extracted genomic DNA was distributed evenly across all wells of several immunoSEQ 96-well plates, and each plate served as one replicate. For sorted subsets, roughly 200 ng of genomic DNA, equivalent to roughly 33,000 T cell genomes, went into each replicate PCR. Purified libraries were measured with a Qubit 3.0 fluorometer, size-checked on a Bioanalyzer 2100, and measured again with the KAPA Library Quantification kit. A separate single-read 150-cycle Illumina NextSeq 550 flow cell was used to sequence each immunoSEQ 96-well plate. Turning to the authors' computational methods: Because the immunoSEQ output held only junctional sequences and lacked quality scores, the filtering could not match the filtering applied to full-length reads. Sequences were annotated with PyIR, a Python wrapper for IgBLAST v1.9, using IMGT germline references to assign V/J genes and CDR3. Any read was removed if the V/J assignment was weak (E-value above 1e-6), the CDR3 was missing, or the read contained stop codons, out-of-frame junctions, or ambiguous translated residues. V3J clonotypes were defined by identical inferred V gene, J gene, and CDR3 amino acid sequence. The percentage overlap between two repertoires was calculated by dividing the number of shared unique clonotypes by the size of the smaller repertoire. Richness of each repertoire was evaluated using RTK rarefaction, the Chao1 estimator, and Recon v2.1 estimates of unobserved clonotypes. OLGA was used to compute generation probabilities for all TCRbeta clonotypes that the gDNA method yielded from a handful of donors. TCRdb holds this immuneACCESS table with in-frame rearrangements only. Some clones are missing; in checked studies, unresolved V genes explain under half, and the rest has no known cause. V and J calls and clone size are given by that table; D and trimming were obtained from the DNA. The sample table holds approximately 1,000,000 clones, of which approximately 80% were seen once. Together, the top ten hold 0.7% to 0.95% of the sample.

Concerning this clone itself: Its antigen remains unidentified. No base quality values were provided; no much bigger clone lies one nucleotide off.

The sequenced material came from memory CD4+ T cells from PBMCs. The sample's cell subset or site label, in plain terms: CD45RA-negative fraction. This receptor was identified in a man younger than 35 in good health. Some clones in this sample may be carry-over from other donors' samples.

The CDR3 protein: CASSLAGSGSYEQYF. The DNA is TGTGCCAGCAGCTTAGCGGGAAGTGGGTCCTACGAGCAGTACTTC. The chain is encoded by TRBV7-9 joined to TRBJ2-7; the D gene remains uncertain. The junction carries 10 bases between V and J, which are trimmed by 0 bases and 1 base respectively. The CDR3 contains 15 residues, cysteine and phenylalanine counted. CDR3 DNA only is kept here, 45 bases in frame from base 1. The germline V gene (reference sequence) yields SEHNR for CDR1 and FQNEAQ for CDR2.